This entry lists 18 T cell receptor beta chains sequenced from one sample in a study of T cell repertoires in cytomegalovirus infection. TCRdb independently ran MiXCR on the reads; one entry per CDR3 protein. The profile covers 510,000 or so distinct CDR3 sequences, with more than 25% appearing a single time and less than 15% taken by the ten largest. Sequencing was performed on PBMCs. Receptors were obtained from a human donor in good health (CMV status not recorded). Some clones in this sample may be carry-over from other donors' samples.

This clonotype showed up just a few times. The CDR3: CASHAGLAGREQFF. Written as DNA, the CDR3 is TGTGCCAGCCACGCGGGACTAGCAGGACGGGAGCAGTTCTTC. The chain uses TRBV11-2 and TRBJ2-1, with 9 bases fitting TRBD2. Germline values: CDR1 SGHAT, CDR2 FQNNGV. V was clipped by 8 bases and J by 10 bases; unmatched bases: 12. The CDR3 is made up of 14 amino acids.

This clonotype was recorded many times. This chain links TRBV7-2 with TRBJ1-5; D unresolved. Germline V gene lookup returns CDR1 SGHTA and CDR2 FQGNSA. The CDR3 has 16 residues. V dropped 1 base and J dropped 4 bases, with 14 bases sitting between them. DNA for the CDR3: TGTGCCAGCAGCTTAGGCCTCCTTAAAAATAATCAGCCCCAGCATTTT. Protein sequence: CASSLGLLKNNQPQHF.

This clonotype came up a few times. The rearrangement links TRBV7-8 to TRBJ1-1; D unresolved. Germline V lookup: CDR1 SGHVS, CDR2 FQNEAQ. This CDR3 region has 13 residues. The ends were cut back, 7 bases at V and 0 bases at J, with 9 bases in the middle. The CDR3 region is CASIHTMNTEAFF. The CDR3 nucleotides read TGTGCCAGCATCCACACCATGAACACTGAAGCTTTCTTT. The whole variable domain, remainder taken from reference TRBV7-8 and TRBJ1-1, is GAGVSQSPRYKVAKRGQDVALRCDPISGHVSLFWYQQALGQGPEFLTYFQNEAQLDKSGLPSDRFFAERPEGSVSTLKIQRTQQEDSAVYLCASIHTMNTEAFFGQGTRLTVV.

The chain joins TRBV19 to TRBJ1-3, with 7 bases fitting TRBD1. The V and J ends lost 4 bases and 0 bases, in that order; junction bases with no gene match: 6. This CDR3 contains 16 residues. The V gene's germline CDR1 is LNHDA and CDR2 SQIVND (reference sequence). This CDR3 reads CASSTRQGNSGNTIYF. In DNA form, the CDR3 reads TGTGCCAGTAGTACAAGACAGGGAAACTCTGGAAACACCATATATTTT.

This clonotype was seen a handful of times. In DNA, the CDR3 is TGTGCCAGCAGTTTAAGTCAGGGGAGTGAAAAACTGTTTTTT. This translates into CASSLSQGSEKLFF. This chain links TRBV28 with TRBJ1-4; D is perhaps TRBD1 (6 bases). The CDR3 contains 14 residues. Germline V gene data show CDR1 as MDHEN and CDR2 as SYDVKM. The V end lost 2 bases, the J end lost 7 bases, and 11 bases lay between the germline ends.

Ten or more counts support this clonotype. The chain carries TRBV28 and TRBJ2-7, with a tentative D call TRBD1 (5 bases). In germline, CDR1 is MDHEN, CDR2 SYDVKM. CDR3 length equals 13 residues. V was shortened by 3 bases and J by 2 bases, with 8 bases between the two germline ends. In DNA form, the CDR3 reads TGTGCCAGCAGTTTGGTGGGGCCCTACGAGCAGTACTTC. Its protein is CASSLVGPYEQYF.

In its sample, this clonotype was seen a few times. The chain uses TRBV7-8 and TRBJ2-6, with D tentatively TRBD2 (5 bases). This CDR3 region has 16 residues. V lost 1 base and J 0 bases, leaving 7 bases between the germline ends. Germline V gives CDR1 SGHVS, CDR2 FQNEAQ. DNA of the CDR3: TGTGCCAGCAGCTTAGGTGGGAGCTCTGGGGCCAACGTCCTGACTTTC. This translates into CASSLGGSSGANVLTF.

This clonotype was observed a single time. This rearrangement joins TRBV19 to TRBJ2-7, with D tentatively TRBD2 (6 bases). The V end lost 7 bases, the J end lost 1 base, and 14 bases lay between the germline ends. Per germline, CDR1 LNHDA and CDR2 SQIVND (reference sequence). The CDR3 has 14 amino acids. The CDR3 nucleotides are TGTGCCAGTACCACAGGCCGGGGGTCCTACGAGCAGTACTTC. Translation gives CASTTGRGSYEQYF.

V gene TRBV12-3 or TRBV12-4 combines with J gene TRBJ2-1; 9 bases fit TRBD2. The V gene end was trimmed by 6 bases and the J gene end by 9 bases; junction bases not matched to a gene: 12. The CDR3 is made up of 15 amino acids. The CDR3 nucleotides read TGTGCCAGCAGCCGAGCGGGAGGAGGTTTCGGTGAGCAGTTCTTC. Its protein is CASSRAGGGFGEQFF.

This clonotype was counted between two and nine times. This chain joins TRBV7-3 and TRBJ2-7, with 7 bases lining up with TRBD1. Trimming cost V 5 bases and J 7 bases; bases outside gene matches: 8. The CDR3 runs 13 residues. The germline CDR1 and CDR2 sequences are SGHTA and FQGTGA. As DNA, the CDR3 is TGTGCCAGCAGCCCTGAGGACAGGTCTGAGCAGTACTTC. The encoded protein is CASSPEDRSEQYF.

The chain has TRBV20-1 and TRBJ1-2; D call uncertain. Germline loops: CDR1 DFQATT, CDR2 SNEGSKA (reference sequence). The V and J ends lost 0 bases and 14 bases respectively, with 13 bases between them. This CDR3 is built from 11 residues. The CDR3 region is CSARDLKVPTF. Written as DNA, the CDR3 is TGCAGTGCTAGAGATCTAAAGGTTCCGACCTTC.

The chain employs TRBV5-1 and TRBJ1-4; TRBD1 agrees at 10 bases. Germline trimming cut 0 bases from V and 6 bases from J; bases unmatched to any gene: 2. The CDR3 totals 15 residues. CDR1 SGHRS and CDR2 YFSETQ come from the germline V gene. CDR3 protein: CASSLEGQGHEKLFF. CDR3 nucleotides: TGCGCCAGCAGCTTGGAGGGACAGGGGCATGAAAAACTGTTTTTT. Looking up the rest from reference TRBV5-1 and TRBJ1-4 gives the full variable domain: KAGVTQTPRYLIKTRGQQVTLSCSPISGHRSVSWYQQTPGQGLQFLFEYFSETQRNKGNFPGRFSGRQFSNSRSEMNVSTLELGDSALYLCASSLEGQGHEKLFFGSGTQLSVL.

This clonotype was found a few times. This rearrangement joins TRBV7-2 to TRBJ2-7; 7 nucleotides agree with TRBD1. Germline assignment: CDR1 SGHTA and CDR2 FQGNSA. V was pared by 5 bases and J by 5 bases, with 3 bases of the junction left unmatched. The CDR3 runs 12 residues. The CDR3 DNA follows: TGTGCCAGCAGCCCGGACAGGAACGAGCAGTACTTC. Translation: CASSPDRNEQYF.

This clonotype came up many times. The gene calls are TRBV7-2 and TRBJ1-5; D not certain. The CDR3 sequence is 13 residues long. Germline CDR1 is SGHTA and CDR2 is FQGNSA. The V end was cut by 8 bases, the J end by 5 bases, with 13 bases between. CDR3 in DNA: TGTGCCAGCTGCCTAAGTCGGGATCAGCCCCAGCATTTT. Protein product: CASCLSRDQPQHF.

This clonotype has at least ten counts. The chain combines TRBV7-2 with TRBJ2-1; 7 bases align to TRBD2. The ends lost 0 bases at V and 7 bases at J; junction bases unmatched: 3. The CDR3 sequence is 14 residues long. Germline V gene data show CDR1 as SGHTA and CDR2 as FQGNSA. The CDR3 here is CASSLAGGMNEQFF. CDR3 nucleotides: TGTGCCAGCAGCTTAGCGGGAGGGATGAATGAGCAGTTCTTC.

The CDR3 is CASSLAARDGLKTQYF. The DNA for the CDR3 is TGCGCCAGCAGCTTGGCTGCTAGAGATGGGTTAAAGACCCAGTACTTC. The V gene is TRBV5-1, the J gene TRBJ2-5, with D hard to call. The germline V gene has CDR1 SGHRS and CDR2 YFSETQ. The CDR3 has 16 residues. Trimming shortened V by 0 bases and J by 6 bases, and 18 bases separated the two germline ends.

This clonotype was counted between two and nine times. V and J are TRBV12-3 or TRBV12-4 and TRBJ2-3; D remains ambiguous. V was pared by 1 base and J by 5 bases, with 16 bases between. The CDR3 contains 16 residues. CDR3 protein: CASSLGLVKYGDTQYF. CDR3 sequence (DNA): TGTGCCAGCAGTTTAGGGTTGGTTAAATACGGAGATACGCAGTATTTT.

This clonotype was observed a handful of times. The chain uses TRBV7-6 and TRBJ2-1; 8 bases fit TRBD2. Trimming at V came to 4 bases and at J to 2 bases, leaving 4 bases not matched to a gene. The length of the CDR3 is 15 residues. Germline assignment: CDR1 SGHVS and CDR2 FNYEAQ. CDR3 protein: CASSSAGVAYNEQFF. The CDR3 region has the DNA TGTGCCAGCAGCTCAGCGGGAGTCGCCTACAATGAGCAGTTCTTC.